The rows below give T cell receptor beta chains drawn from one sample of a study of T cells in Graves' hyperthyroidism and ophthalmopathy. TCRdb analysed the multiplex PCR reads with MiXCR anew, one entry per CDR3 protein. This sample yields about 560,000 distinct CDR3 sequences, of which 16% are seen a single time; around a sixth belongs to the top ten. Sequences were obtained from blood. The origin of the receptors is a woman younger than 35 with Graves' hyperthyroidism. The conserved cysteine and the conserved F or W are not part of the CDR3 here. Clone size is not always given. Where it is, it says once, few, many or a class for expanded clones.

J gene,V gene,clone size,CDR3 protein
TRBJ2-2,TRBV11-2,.,ASSLEVGQIRTGELF
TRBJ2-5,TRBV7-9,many,ASILLGEETQY
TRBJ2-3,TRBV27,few,ASSPAMGLAGGTTDTQY
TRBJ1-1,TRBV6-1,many,ASISWGLNTEAF
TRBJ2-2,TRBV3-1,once,ASRPGAGAEAGELF
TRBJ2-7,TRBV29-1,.,SASVYRLGDHEQY
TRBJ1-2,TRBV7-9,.,ASSPLWGTGNGYT
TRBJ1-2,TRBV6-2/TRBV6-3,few,ASRLYRDRVYGYT
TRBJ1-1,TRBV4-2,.,ASSATGYDTEAF
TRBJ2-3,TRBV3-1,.,ASSPMSRRGGQDTQY
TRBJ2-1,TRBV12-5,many,ASAYRPTGSYNEQF
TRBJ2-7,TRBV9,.,ASSVGIMAGHYEQY
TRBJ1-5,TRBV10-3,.,AISEKQGVNQPQH
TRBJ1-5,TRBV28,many,ASSLRLEGARSQPQH
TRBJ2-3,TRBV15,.,ATSSLYREPEASPGADTQY